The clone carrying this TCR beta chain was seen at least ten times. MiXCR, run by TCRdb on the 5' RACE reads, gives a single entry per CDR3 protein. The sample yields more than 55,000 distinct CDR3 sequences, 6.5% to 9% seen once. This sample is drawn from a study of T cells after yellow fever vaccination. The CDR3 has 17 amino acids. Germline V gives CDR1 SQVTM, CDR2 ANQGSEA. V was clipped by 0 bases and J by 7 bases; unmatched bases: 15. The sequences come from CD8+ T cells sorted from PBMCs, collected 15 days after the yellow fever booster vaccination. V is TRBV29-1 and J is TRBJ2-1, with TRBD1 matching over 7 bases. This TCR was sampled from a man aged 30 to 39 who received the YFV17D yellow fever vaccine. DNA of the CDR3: TGCAGCGTTGAAGAGGGTTCACAGGGGATCCCGGGTAATGAGCAGTTCTTC. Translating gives CSVEEGSQGIPGNEQFF.